These 19 T cell receptor beta chains were all obtained from the same sample, sequenced in a study of shared clonotypes between healthy human individuals. Clones were read by immunoSEQ multiplex PCR, and TCRdb kept only the in-frame ones, dropping some. The sample includes about 600,000 clones, less than 98% of them seen just once. The source material was naive CD4+ T cells sorted from blood. Subset in this sample: CD45RA+ positively selected. The receptors come from a woman in her twenties or thirties in good health.

The chain has TRBV19 and TRBJ1-5, with D unresolved. Germline V CDR1 and CDR2: LNHDA, SQIVND (reference sequence). CDR3 size: 13 residues. Trimming stripped 3 bases from V and 8 bases from J, with 11 bases between. CDR3 region: CASSIVGYEPQHF. CDR3 coding DNA: TGTGCCAGTAGTATTGTGGGGTACGAGCCCCAGCATTTT.

The gene calls are TRBV7-6 and TRBJ1-2, with D uncertain. Trimming cost V 2 bases and J 3 bases, with 7 bases left between them. The germline V gene encodes CDR1 SGHVS and CDR2 FNYEAQ. This CDR3 spans 13 amino acids. The CDR3 reads CASSLTTHYGYTF. In DNA, the CDR3 is TGTGCCAGCAGCTTAACGACGCACTATGGCTACACCTTC.

This clone occurred once. The rearrangement links TRBV29-1 to TRBJ2-3; a weak D match, TRBD2 (5 bases). The CDR3 consists of 14 residues. The germline V gene encodes CDR1 SQVTM and CDR2 ANQGSEA. V dropped 3 bases and J dropped 3 bases, with 13 bases sitting between them. The DNA of the CDR3 is TGCAGCGTTGAGGAGGCAACGGTGACAGATACGCAGTATTTT. Translating gives CSVEEATVTDTQYF.

The V and J genes are TRBV25-1 and TRBJ2-3; D gene ambiguous. The CDR3 consists of 13 residues. Germline CDR1 reads MGHDK; CDR2 reads SYGVNS. V lost 3 bases and J lost 2, with 6 bases in between. The CDR3 nucleotides are TGTGCCAGCAGTGATCCTAACACAGATACGCAGTATTTT. This codes for CASSDPNTDTQYF.

The chain is built from TRBV27 and TRBJ1-1; D remains unclear. The CDR3 totals 14 residues. Trimming left V 1 base short and J 6 bases short, with 12 bases between. Germline CDR1 MNHEY, CDR2 SMNVEV (reference sequence). CDR3: CASSLLGAVPEAFF. CDR3 DNA sequence: TGTGCCAGCAGTTTATTAGGAGCGGTGCCTGAAGCTTTCTTT.

The chain joins TRBV11-2 to TRBJ1-3; D gene uncertain. Trimming stripped 4 bases from V and 4 bases from J, with 17 bases between. The CDR3 covers 16 residues. Germline CDR1 reads SGHAT; CDR2 reads FQNNGV. The CDR3 bases are TGTGCCAGCAGCTCCCCCGGTAGATGGGTCGGAAACACCATATATTTT. Residues: CASSSPGRWVGNTIYF.

The chain combines TRBV6-6 with TRBJ2-7, with 7 bases identical to TRBD2. The junction had 8 bases not matched to a gene; V was cut back by 7 bases and J by 2 bases. Per germline, CDR1 MNHNY and CDR2 SVGAGI (reference sequence). This CDR3 has 14 residues. The CDR3: CASTQGAGTYEQYF. The CDR3 DNA is TGTGCCAGCACCCAGGGAGCGGGGACCTACGAGCAGTACTTC.

The V and J genes are TRBV28 and TRBJ1-2; TRBD1 matches at 8 bases. The germline CDR1 and CDR2 sequences are MDHEN and SYDVKM. V was pared by 4 bases and J by 3 bases, with 4 bases of the junction left unmatched. This CDR3 comprises 14 residues. The CDR3, as DNA: TGTGCCAGCAGTTCTGGGACAGGATACTATGGCTACACCTTC. It yields the protein CASSSGTGYYGYTF.

The genes are TRBV6-5 and TRBJ2-3, with a possible D match to TRBD2 (6 bases). This CDR3 is 14 amino acids long. V was pared by 6 bases and J by 2 bases, with 12 bases between. Per germline, CDR1 MNHEY and CDR2 SVGAGI. CDR3 sequence: CASRTGGVTDTQYF. DNA for the CDR3: TGTGCCAGCAGAACCGGAGGGGTCACAGATACGCAGTATTTT.

DNA for the CDR3: TGTGCCAGCAGCTTCGGGCTAGCGGGAGGGCCGTGGTGGTCCTACAATGAGCAGTTCTTC. It codes for CASSFGLAGGPWWSYNEQFF. The genes are TRBV11-3 and TRBJ2-1; 12 bases align to TRBD2. Germline values: CDR1 SGHNT, CDR2 YENEEA. This CDR3 contains 20 residues. V was clipped by 3 bases and J by 1 base; unmatched bases: 13.

The CDR3 bases are TGTGCCTGGAGTGACAGGGCTCTCGGGGAGACCCAGTACTTC. Protein product: CAWSDRALGETQYF. J is TRBJ2-5 and V is TRBV30; TRBD1 might be the D (6 bases). The V end was cut by 1 base, the J end by 5 bases, with 14 bases between. The length of the CDR3 is 14 residues. Germline V gene data show CDR1 as GTSNPN and CDR2 as SVGIG (reference sequence).

The chain recombines TRBV28 with TRBJ1-2; possibly TRBD1 for D (5 bases). CDR3 length: 14 amino acids. CDR1 MDHEN and CDR2 SYDVKM come from the germline V gene. Trimming shortened V by 6 bases and J by 4 bases, and 15 bases separated the two germline ends. The CDR3 region is CASSLLRGGYGYTF. CDR3 DNA: TGTGCCAGCAGCCTCCTTAGGGGCGGCTATGGCTACACCTTC.

Worth noting for this clone: The same CDR3 is also encoded by other DNA sequences in this sample. The V gene is TRBV4-1, the J gene TRBJ1-2; unclear D gene. The germline gives CDR1 MGHRA, CDR2 YSYEKL. The CDR3 spans 14 residues. V was shortened by 0 bases and J by 1 base, with 6 bases between the two germline ends. The CDR3 DNA reads TGCGCCAGCAGCCAAGAACGGGGTAACTATGGCTACACCTTC. Protein sequence: CASSQERGNYGYTF.

DNA for the CDR3: TGTGCCAGCAGAACGCCACAGGGAAACTCCTACGAGCAGTACTTC. Its protein is CASRTPQGNSYEQYF. The V call is TRBV28, the J call TRBJ2-5, with D perhaps TRBD1 (6 bases). The J call may be faulty, since TRBJ2-7 better matches the DNA end. The CDR3 sequence is 15 residues long. Germline assignment: CDR1 MDHEN and CDR2 SYDVKM.

CDR3 nucleotide sequence: TGTGCCAGCCATCACAGCGGGGTAAGCTCCTACAATGAGCAGTTCTTC. This gives the protein CASHHSGVSSYNEQFF. This chain connects TRBV28 to TRBJ2-1; 7 positions match TRBD2. Losses at the gene ends were 8 bases for V and 0 bases for J; bases not matched to a gene: 10. The CDR3 is 16 amino acids. The V gene's germline CDR1 is MDHEN and CDR2 SYDVKM.

The J gene is TRBJ1-5, the V gene TRBV6-7, with D possibly TRBD1 on 5 matching bases. TRBV6-7 is an open reading frame, and its role is uncertain. This CDR3 has 14 amino acids. V lost 5 bases, J lost 2 bases, and 10 bases lay in between. The CDR3 here is CASSLRDGNQPQHF. The CDR3 bases are TGTGCCAGCAGTCTCCGGGACGGCAATCAGCCCCAGCATTTT.

V gene TRBV7-6 combines with J gene TRBJ1-2, with D perhaps TRBD1 (5 bases). The germline V and J ends were trimmed by 2 bases and 5 bases, with 18 bases remaining between them. Looked up from germline, CDR1 is SGHVS and CDR2 is FNYEAQ. CDR3 size: 16 residues. CDR3 DNA sequence: TGTGCCAGCAGCTTATATCGCGAGGGGCGGGTATATGGCTACACCTTC. It is translated as CASSLYREGRVYGYTF.

The chain joins TRBV30 to TRBJ1-4; D not certain. V was cut by 3 bases and J by 2 bases, with 16 bases left in between. This CDR3 has 16 amino acids. Germline CDR1 GTSNPN, CDR2 SVGIG (reference sequence). The CDR3 loop is CAWSYPAWRTNEKLFF. The CDR3 nucleotides read TGTGCCTGGAGCTATCCGGCTTGGCGCACTAATGAAAAACTGTTTTTT.

The genes are TRBV28 and TRBJ2-1, with D perhaps matching TRBD2 (6 bases). In germline, CDR1 is MDHEN, CDR2 SYDVKM. The CDR3 contains 15 residues. V was trimmed by 5 bases and J by 2 bases, leaving 13 bases between them. The CDR3 spells CASSPLTGAYNEQFF. In DNA, the CDR3 is TGTGCCAGCAGTCCGCTCACGGGAGCCTACAATGAGCAGTTCTTC.